The T cell receptor (beta chain) described here comes from a study of cytomegalovirus exposure and HLA in healthy donors. Sequencing was performed with immunoSEQ multiplex PCR; in TCRdb, only in-frame clones are kept and a portion is missing. The table lists 160,000 or so clones, about 88% of them singletons, with about 2.7% in the top ten. The V segment lost 4 bases and the J segment 5 bases; nucleotides outside the gene matches: 8. Germline CDR1 SEHNR, CDR2 FQNEAQ (reference sequence). This CDR3 has 14 residues. Sequencing was performed on PBMCs. The rearrangement uses TRBV7-9 and TRBJ2-7; 7 nucleotides agree with TRBD2. The TCR comes from a man aged 18 to 35 in good health and CMV-seronegative. The CDR3 spells CASSWASGMDEQYF. CDR3 nucleotide sequence: TGTGCCAGCAGCTGGGCTAGCGGAATGGACGAGCAGTACTTC.